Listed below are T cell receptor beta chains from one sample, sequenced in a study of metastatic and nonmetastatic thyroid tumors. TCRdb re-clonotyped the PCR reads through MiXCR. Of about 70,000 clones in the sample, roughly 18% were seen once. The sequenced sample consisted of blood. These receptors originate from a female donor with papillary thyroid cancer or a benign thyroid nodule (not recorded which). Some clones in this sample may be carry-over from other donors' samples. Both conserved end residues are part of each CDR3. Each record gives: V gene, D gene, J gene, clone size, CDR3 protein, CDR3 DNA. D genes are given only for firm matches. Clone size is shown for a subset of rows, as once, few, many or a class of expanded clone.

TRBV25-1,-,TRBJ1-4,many,CASSDLGGTNEKLFF,TGTGCCAGCAGTGATCTCGGGGGAACTAATGAAAAACTGTTTTTT
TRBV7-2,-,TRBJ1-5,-,CASSPRFGNQPQHF,TGTGCCAGCAGCCCCAGGTTTGGCAATCAGCCCCAGCATTTT
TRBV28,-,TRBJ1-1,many,CASIGRVGEAFF,TGTGCCAGCATAGGCAGGGTAGGTGAAGCTTTCTTT
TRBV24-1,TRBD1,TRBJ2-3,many,CATSDLPDRGLDTQYF,TGTGCCACCAGTGATTTGCCGGACAGGGGGTTAGATACGCAGTATTTT
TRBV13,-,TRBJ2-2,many,CASRARGDTGELFF,TGTGCCAGCAGGGCTCGCGGGGACACCGGGGAGCTGTTTTTT
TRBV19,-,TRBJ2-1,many,CASSISGESYNEQFF,TGTGCCAGTAGTATTTCGGGAGAGTCCTACAATGAGCAGTTCTTC
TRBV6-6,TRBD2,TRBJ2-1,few,CASSSGTSGSSSYNEQFF,TGTGCCAGCAGTTCCGGGACTAGCGGGAGCTCCTCCTACAATGAGCAGTTCTTC
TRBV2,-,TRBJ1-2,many,CASGLSPGYTF,TGTGCCAGCGGACTTTCCCCGGGCTACACCTTC
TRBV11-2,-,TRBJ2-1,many,CASSSQAGALTNEQFF,TGTGCCAGCAGCTCTCAGGCGGGGGCTCTGACCAATGAGCAGTTCTTC
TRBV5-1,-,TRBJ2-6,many,CASSTRDFISGANVLTF,TGCGCCAGCAGCACCCGGGATTTTATCTCTGGGGCCAACGTCCTGACTTTC
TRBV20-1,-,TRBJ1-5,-,CSARQQGNQPQHF,TGCAGTGCTAGACAGCAGGGGAATCAGCCCCAGCATTTT
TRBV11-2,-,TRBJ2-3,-,CASSPARVWGSDTQYF,TGTGCAAGCAGTCCCGCAAGGGTCTGGGGCTCAGATACGCAGTATTTT
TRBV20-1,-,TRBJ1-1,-,CSAKKRGLLTEAFF,TGCAGTGCTAAAAAGCGGGGGTTGTTGACTGAAGCTTTCTTT
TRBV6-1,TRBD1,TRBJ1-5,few,CASSEANRGYNQSQHF,TGTGCCAGCAGTGAAGCTAACAGGGGGTACAATCAGTCCCAGCATTTT
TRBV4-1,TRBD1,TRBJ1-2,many,CASSQKLPQGIYGYTF,TGCGCCAGCAGCCAAAAGTTACCACAGGGGATCTATGGCTACACCTTC
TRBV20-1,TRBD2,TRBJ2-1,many,CSALPRVSGRGNEQFF,TGCAGTGCTCTCCCGAGGGTTAGCGGGAGAGGGAATGAGCAGTTCTTC
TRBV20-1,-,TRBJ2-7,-,CSARDLEGGVYEQYF,TGCAGTGCTAGAGATCTAGAGGGCGGGGTTTACGAGCAGTACTTC
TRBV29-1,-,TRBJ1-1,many,CSVFQGPNTEAFF,TGCAGCGTCTTCCAGGGACCGAACACTGAAGCTTTCTTT
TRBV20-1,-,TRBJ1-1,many,CSAVSDGPNTEAFF,TGCAGTGCCGTCTCGGACGGACCAAACACTGAAGCTTTCTTT
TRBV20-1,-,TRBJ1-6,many,CSARNEPGHHSPLHF,TGCAGTGCTAGAAACGAACCGGGACACCATTCACCCCTCCACTTT
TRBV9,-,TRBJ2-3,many,CASSVVGGPGTDTQYF,TGTGCCAGCAGCGTAGTAGGGGGGCCCGGCACAGATACGCAGTATTTT
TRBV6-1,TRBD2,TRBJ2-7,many,CASTRGSGRNEQYF,TGTGCCAGCACCCGGGGTAGCGGGAGGAACGAGCAGTACTTC
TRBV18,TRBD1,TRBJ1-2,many,CASSQDRGNYGYTF,TGTGCCAGCTCACAGGACAGGGGGAACTATGGCTACACCTTC
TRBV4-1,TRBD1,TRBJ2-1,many,CASSQGGRTGGHNEQFF,TGCGCCAGCAGCCAAGGGGGGAGGACAGGGGGCCACAATGAGCAGTTCTTC
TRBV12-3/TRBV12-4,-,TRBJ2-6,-,CASSLPGPGANVLTF,TGTGCCAGCAGTTTGCCAGGACCTGGGGCCAACGTCCTGACTTTC
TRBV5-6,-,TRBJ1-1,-,CASSWEGVATEAFF,TGTGCCAGCAGCTGGGAGGGAGTGGCCACTGAAGCTTTCTTT
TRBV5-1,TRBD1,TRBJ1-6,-,CASSLVGDSTSPLHF,TGCGCCAGCAGCTTGGTAGGGGACAGTACTTCACCCCTCCACTTT
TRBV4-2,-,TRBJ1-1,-,CASSQSNGNTEAFF,TGTGCCAGCAGCCAATCGAATGGTAACACTGAAGCTTTCTTT
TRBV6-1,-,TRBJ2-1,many,CASSEVGLRVYNEQFF,TGTGCCAGCAGTGAAGTGGGGCTTAGAGTATACAATGAGCAGTTCTTC
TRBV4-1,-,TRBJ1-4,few,CASSQDSYRSNEKLFF,TGCGCCAGCAGCCAAGATTCATACAGATCTAATGAAAAACTGTTTTTT
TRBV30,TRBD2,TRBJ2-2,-,CAWKVGLANTGELFF,TGTGCCTGGAAAGTGGGACTAGCGAACACCGGGGAGCTGTTTTTT
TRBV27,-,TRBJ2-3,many,CASRWIGSADTQYF,TGTGCCAGCAGATGGATCGGGAGCGCAGATACGCAGTATTTT
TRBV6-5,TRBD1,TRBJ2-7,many,CASSYSGGQGYEQYF,TGTGCCAGCAGTTACTCGGGGGGACAGGGCTACGAGCAGTACTTC
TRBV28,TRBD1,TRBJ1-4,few,CASSPRQGNMKKLFF,TGTGCCAGCAGTCCTCGACAGGGTAATATGAAAAAGCTGTTTTTT
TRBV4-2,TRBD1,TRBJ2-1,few,CASSQGQGAGWMQNNEQFF,TGTGCCAGCAGCCAAGGACAGGGGGCGGGTTGGATGCAGAACAATGAGCAGTTCTTC
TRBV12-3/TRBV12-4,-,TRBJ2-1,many,CASSPPGPTDEQFF,TGTGCCAGCAGTCCGCCGGGCCCAACTGATGAGCAGTTCTTC
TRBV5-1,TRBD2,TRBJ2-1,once,CASRLAGGRDEQFF,TGCGCCAGTCGTCTAGCGGGAGGGCGGGATGAGCAGTTCTTC
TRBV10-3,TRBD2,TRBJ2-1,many,CAISESLAGGFPEQFF,TGTGCCATCAGTGAGTCACTAGCGGGAGGGTTCCCTGAGCAGTTCTTC
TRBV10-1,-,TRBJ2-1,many,CASSEPGLGGSFYNEQFF,TGCGCCAGCAGTGAGCCCGGGCTTGGTGGGAGCTTCTACAATGAGCAGTTCTTC
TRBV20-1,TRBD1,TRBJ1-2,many,CSASLGQVGDGYTF,TGCAGTGCTAGCTTAGGACAGGTCGGGGATGGCTACACCTTC
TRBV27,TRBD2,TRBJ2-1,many,CASRTKIAGGYNEQFF,TGTGCCAGCAGAACGAAGATAGCGGGAGGTTACAATGAGCAGTTCTTC
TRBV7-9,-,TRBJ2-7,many,CASSHRMGNEQYF,TGTGCCAGCAGCCACAGAATGGGGAACGAGCAGTACTTC
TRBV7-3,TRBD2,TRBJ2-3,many,CATASGSAADTQYF,TGTGCCACCGCTAGCGGGAGCGCGGCAGATACGCAGTATTTT
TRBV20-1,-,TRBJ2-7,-,CSAREPGTSYEQYF,TGCAGTGCTAGAGAGCCAGGAACATCCTACGAGCAGTACTTC
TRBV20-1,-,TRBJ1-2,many,CSARLPTKGYGYTF,TGCAGTGCTAGACTGCCGACAAAGGGGTATGGCTACACCTTC
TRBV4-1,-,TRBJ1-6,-,CAGGAGDGYNSPLHF,TGCGCCGGCGGCGCGGGGGACGGCTATAATTCACCCCTCCACTTT
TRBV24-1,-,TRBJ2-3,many,CATSDLEPGLPTDTQYF,TGTGCCACCAGTGATCTGGAGCCCGGCCTTCCCACAGATACGCAGTATTTT
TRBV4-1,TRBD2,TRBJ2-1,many,CASSRGLAGGMVNNEQFF,TGCGCCAGCAGCCGCGGACTAGCGGGAGGAATGGTTAACAATGAGCAGTTCTTC
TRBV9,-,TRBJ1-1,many,CASSPFRGSEDTEAFF,TGTGCCAGCAGCCCCTTCCGGGGGTCGGAGGACACTGAAGCTTTCTTT
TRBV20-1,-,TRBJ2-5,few,CSGARGETQYF,TGCAGTGGGGCCCGGGGAGAGACCCAGTACTTC
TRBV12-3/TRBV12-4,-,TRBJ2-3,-,CASSTGPDTQYF,TGTGCCAGCAGTACAGGGCCAGATACGCAGTATTTT
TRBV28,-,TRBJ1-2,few,CASSTGTVLGYTF,TGTGCCAGCAGTACCGGGACCGTGCTTGGCTACACCTTC
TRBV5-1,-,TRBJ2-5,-,CASRSPPNQETQYF,TGCGCCAGCAGATCCCCCCCGAATCAAGAGACCCAGTACTTC